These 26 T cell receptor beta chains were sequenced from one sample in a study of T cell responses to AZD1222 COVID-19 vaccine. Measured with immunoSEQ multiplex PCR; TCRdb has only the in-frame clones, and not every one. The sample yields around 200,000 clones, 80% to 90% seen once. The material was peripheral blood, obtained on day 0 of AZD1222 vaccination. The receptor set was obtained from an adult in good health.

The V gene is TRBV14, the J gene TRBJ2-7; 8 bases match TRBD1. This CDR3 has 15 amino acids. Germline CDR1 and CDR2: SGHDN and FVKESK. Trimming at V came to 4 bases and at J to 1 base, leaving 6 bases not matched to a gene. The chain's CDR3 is CASSRGQGASYEQYF. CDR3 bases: TGTGCCAGCAGCCGGGGGCAGGGGGCTTCCTACGAGCAGTACTTC.

CDR3 bases: TGTGCCAGCAGCAAAGCGGGACTCTCAGGAATGAACACTGAAGCTTTCTTT. Amino acids: CASSKAGLSGMNTEAFF. This chain links TRBV21-1 with TRBJ1-1. TRBV21-1 is described as a pseudogene. This CDR3 contains 17 residues.

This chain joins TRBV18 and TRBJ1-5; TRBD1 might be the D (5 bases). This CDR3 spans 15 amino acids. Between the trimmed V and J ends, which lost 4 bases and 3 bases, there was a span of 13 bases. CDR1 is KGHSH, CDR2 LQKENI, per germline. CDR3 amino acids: CASSLTGALNQPQHF. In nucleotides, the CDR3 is TGTGCCAGCTCACTAACAGGAGCCCTCAATCAGCCCCAGCATTTT.

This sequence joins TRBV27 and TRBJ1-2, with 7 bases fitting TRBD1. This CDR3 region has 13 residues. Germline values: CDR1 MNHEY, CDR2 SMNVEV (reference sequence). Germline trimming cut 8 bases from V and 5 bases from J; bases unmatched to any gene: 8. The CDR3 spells CASCPRQGYGYTF. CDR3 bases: TGTGCCAGCTGCCCCCGACAGGGATATGGCTACACCTTC.

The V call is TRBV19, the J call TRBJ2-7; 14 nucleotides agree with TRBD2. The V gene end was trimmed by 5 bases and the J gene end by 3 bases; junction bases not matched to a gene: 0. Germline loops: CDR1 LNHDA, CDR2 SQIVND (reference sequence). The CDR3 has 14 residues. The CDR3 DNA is TGTGCCAGTAGTGGACTAGCGGGAGGCTACGAGCAGTACTTC. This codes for CASSGLAGGYEQYF.

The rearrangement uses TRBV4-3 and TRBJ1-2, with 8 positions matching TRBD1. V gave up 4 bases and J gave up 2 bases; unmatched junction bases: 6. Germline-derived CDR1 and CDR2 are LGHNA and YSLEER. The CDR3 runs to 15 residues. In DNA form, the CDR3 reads TGCGCCAGCAGCCCCAGGACAGGGCAGAACTATGGCTACACCTTC. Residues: CASSPRTGQNYGYTF.

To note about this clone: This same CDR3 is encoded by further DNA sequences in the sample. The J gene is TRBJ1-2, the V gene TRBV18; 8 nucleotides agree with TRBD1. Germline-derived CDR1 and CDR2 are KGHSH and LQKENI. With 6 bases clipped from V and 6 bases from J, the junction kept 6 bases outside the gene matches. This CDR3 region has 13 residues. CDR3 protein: CASSPGQGNGYTF. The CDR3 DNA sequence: TGTGCCAGCTCCCCTGGACAGGGAAATGGCTACACCTTC.

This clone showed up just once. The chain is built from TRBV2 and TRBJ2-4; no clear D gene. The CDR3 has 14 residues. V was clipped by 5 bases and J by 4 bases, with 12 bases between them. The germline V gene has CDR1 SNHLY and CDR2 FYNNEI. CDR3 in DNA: TGTGCCAGCAGTAACCCCCCGCGTAAAAACATTCAGTACTTC. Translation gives CASSNPPRKNIQYF.

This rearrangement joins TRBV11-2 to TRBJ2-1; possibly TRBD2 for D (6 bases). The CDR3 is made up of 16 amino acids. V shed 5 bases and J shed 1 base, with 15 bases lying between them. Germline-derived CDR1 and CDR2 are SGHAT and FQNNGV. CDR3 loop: CASSQRGDSSYNEQFF. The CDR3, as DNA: TGTGCCAGCAGCCAGAGAGGGGACTCGTCCTACAATGAGCAGTTCTTC.

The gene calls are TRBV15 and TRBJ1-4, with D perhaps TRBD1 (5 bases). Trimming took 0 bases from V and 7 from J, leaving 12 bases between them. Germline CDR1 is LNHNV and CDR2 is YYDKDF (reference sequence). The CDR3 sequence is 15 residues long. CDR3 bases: TGTGCCACCAGCAGAGAGGGGCGATCAGGTGAAAAACTGTTTTTT. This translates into CATSREGRSGEKLFF.

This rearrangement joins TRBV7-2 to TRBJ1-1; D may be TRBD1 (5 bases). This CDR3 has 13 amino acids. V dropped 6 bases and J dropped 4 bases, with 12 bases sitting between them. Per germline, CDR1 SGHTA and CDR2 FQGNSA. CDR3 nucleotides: TGTGCCAGCAGTCTTACAGGCTCCACTGAAGCTTTCTTT. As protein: CASSLTGSTEAFF. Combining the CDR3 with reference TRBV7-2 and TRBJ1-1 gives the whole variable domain GAGVSQSPSNKVTEKGKDVELRCDPISGHTALYWYRQSLGQGLEFLIYFQGNSAPDKSGLPSDRFSAERTGGSVSTLTIQRTQQEDSAVYLCASSLTGSTEAFFGQGTRLTVV.

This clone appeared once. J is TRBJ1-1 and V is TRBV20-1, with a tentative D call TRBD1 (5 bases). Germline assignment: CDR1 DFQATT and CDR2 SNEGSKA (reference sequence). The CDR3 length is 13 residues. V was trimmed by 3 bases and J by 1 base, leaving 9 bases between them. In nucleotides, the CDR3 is TGCAGTGCTAGTTTAGACAGGAACACTGAAGCTTTCTTT. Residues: CSASLDRNTEAFF.

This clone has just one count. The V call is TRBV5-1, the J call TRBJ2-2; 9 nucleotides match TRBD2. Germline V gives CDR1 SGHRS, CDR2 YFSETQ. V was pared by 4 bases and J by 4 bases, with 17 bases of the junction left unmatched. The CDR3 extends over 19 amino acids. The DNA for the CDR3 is TGCGCCAGCAGCCCGAGCCCCTCGGCTAGCGGGATCCGCACCGGGGAGCTGTTTTTT. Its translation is CASSPSPSASGIRTGELFF.

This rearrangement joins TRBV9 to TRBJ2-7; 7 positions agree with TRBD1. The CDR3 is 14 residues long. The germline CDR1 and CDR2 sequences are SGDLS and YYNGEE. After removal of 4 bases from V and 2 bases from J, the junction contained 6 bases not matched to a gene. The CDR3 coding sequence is TGTGCCAGCAGCCTCGACAGGGACCCCTACGAGCAGTACTTC. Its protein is CASSLDRDPYEQYF.

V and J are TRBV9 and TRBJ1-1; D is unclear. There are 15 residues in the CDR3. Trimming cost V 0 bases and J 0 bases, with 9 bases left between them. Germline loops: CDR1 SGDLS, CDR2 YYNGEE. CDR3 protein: CASSVGGVMNTEAFF. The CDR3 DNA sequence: TGTGCCAGCAGCGTAGGCGGGGTAATGAACACTGAAGCTTTCTTT.

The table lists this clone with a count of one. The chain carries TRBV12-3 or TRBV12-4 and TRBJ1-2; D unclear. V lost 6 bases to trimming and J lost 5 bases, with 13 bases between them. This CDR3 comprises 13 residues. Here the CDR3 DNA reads TGTGCCAGCAGCTCCCCTGCAACGTATGGCTACACCTTC. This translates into CASSSPATYGYTF.

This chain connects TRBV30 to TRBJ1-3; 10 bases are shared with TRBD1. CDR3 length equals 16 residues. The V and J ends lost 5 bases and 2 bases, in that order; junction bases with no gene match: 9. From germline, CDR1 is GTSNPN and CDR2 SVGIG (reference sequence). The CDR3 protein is CAWDTPDRGPGNTIYF. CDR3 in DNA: TGTGCCTGGGATACACCCGACAGGGGGCCTGGAAACACCATATATTTT.

This chain's CDR3 is CATSDLREGGNIQYF. In DNA form, the CDR3 reads TGTGCCACCAGTGATTTGCGGGAGGGGGGAAACATTCAGTACTTC. The V and J genes are TRBV24-1 and TRBJ2-4; 8 bases line up with TRBD2. The CDR3 sequence is 15 residues long. V shed 0 bases, J shed 6 bases, and the junction held 3 bases outside the gene matches. Germline CDR1 reads KGHDR; CDR2 reads SFDVKD.

CDR3 sequence: CASTSSGGPLHF. CDR3 coding DNA: TGTGCCAGCACCTCCTCGGGCGGACCCCTCCACTTT. The chain uses TRBV6-5 and TRBJ1-6; D call uncertain. There are 12 residues in the CDR3. V dropped 7 bases and J dropped 12 bases, with 13 bases sitting between them. From germline, CDR1 is MNHEY and CDR2 SVGAGI.

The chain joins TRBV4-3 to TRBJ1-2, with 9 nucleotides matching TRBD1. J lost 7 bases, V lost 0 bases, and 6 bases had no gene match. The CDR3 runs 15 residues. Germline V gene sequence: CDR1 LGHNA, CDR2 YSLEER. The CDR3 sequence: CASSQDLQGALGYTF. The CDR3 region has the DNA TGCGCCAGCAGCCAAGATCTACAGGGGGCTCTTGGCTACACCTTC.

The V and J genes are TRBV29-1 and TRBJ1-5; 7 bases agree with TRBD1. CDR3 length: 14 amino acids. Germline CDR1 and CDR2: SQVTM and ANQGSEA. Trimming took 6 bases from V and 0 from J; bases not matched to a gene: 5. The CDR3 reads CSVTGTDSNQPQHF. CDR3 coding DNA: TGCAGCGTAACCGGGACAGATAGCAATCAGCCCCAGCATTTT.

CDR3 DNA sequence: TGTGCCAGCAGAACGGACAGGAAGGGGGGGTATCAGCCCCAGCATTTT. It encodes CASRTDRKGGYQPQHF. The chain joins TRBV28 to TRBJ1-5; 7 bases are a match to TRBD1. The V gene's germline CDR1 is MDHEN and CDR2 SYDVKM. The CDR3 sequence is 16 residues long. The trim removed 6 bases at V and 5 bases at J, leaving 13 bases unmatched.

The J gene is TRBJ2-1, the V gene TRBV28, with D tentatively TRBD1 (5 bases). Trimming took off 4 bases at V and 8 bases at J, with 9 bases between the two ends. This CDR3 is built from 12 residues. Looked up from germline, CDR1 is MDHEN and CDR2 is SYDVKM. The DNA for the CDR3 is TGTGCCAGCAGTTCCCAGGGCGATGAGCAGTTCTTC. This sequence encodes CASSSQGDEQFF.

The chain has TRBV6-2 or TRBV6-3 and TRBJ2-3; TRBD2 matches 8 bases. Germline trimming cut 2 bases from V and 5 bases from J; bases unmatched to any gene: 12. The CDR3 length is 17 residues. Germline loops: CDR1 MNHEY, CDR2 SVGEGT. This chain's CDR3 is CASSYAYPGGPGDTQYF. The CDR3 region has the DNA TGTGCCAGCAGTTACGCCTACCCGGGAGGGCCGGGAGATACGCAGTATTTT.

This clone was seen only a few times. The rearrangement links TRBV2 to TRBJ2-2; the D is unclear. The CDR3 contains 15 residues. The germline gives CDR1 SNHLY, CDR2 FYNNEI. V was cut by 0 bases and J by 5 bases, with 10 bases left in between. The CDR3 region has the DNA TGTGCCAGCAGTGAAGCGCGGTCACGTACCGGGGAGCTGTTTTTT. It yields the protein CASSEARSRTGELFF.

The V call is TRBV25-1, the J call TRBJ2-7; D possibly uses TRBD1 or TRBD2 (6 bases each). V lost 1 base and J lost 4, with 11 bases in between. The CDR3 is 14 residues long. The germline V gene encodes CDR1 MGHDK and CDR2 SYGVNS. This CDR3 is CASSESGGGYEQYF. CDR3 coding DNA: TGTGCCAGCAGTGAATCCGGGGGCGGGTACGAGCAGTACTTC.